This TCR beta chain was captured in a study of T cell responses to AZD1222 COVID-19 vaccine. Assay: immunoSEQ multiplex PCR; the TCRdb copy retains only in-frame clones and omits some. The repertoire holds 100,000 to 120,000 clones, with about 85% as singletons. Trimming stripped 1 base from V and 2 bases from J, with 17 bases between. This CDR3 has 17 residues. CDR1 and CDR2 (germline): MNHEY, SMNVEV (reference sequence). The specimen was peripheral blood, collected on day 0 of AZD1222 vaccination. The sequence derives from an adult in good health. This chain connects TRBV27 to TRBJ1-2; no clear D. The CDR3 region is CASSLWPPIDGNYGYTF. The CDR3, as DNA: TGTGCCAGCAGTTTATGGCCCCCCATCGACGGCAACTATGGCTACACCTTC.